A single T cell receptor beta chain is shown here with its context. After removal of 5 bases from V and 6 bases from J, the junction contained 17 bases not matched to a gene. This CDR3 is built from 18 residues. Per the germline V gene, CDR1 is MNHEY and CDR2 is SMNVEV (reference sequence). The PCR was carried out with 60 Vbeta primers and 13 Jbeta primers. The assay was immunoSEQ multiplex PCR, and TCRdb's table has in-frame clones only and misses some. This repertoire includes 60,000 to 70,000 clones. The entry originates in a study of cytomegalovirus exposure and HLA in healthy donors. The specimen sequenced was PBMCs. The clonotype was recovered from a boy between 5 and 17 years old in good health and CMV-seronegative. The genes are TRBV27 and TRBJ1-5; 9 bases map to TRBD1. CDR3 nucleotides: TGTGCCAGCAGTCCAACCGGACAGGGGTCCCGGGCTCGTCAGCCCCAGCATTTT. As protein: CASSPTGQGSRARQPQHF.